Shown below are 18 T cell receptor beta chains from a single sample sequenced in a study of blood T cell repertoires in COVID-19. The table came from immunoSEQ multiplex PCR; TCRdb's copy has only in-frame clones and leaves some out. The sample lists some 200,000 clones; around 81% were seen once. Material for sequencing was peripheral blood. The receptors shown here come from a woman older than 75 with COVID-19, enrolled during active disease.

The J gene is TRBJ1-1, the V gene TRBV19; D gene unclear. The CDR3 is 14 residues long. The V gene lost 6 bases and the J gene lost 1 base, with 12 bases spanning the gap. CDR1 is LNHDA, CDR2 SQIVND, per germline (reference sequence). The CDR3 DNA sequence: TGTGCCAGTAGCACCGGACTGACGAACACTGAAGCTTTCTTT. Translating gives CASSTGLTNTEAFF.

J is TRBJ2-1 and V is TRBV5-4; 13 bases match TRBD2. The CDR3 consists of 16 residues. The trim removed 3 bases at V and 4 bases at J, leaving 4 bases unmatched. CDR1 and CDR2 (germline): SGHNT, YYREEE (reference sequence). The CDR3 here is CASSSPGLAGYNEQFF. Here the CDR3 DNA reads TGTGCCAGCAGCTCACCGGGACTAGCGGGATACAATGAGCAGTTCTTC.

The rearrangement links TRBV9 to TRBJ1-1, with unresolved D. CDR3 size: 13 residues. Per the germline V gene, CDR1 is SGDLS and CDR2 is YYNGEE. Trimming cost V 0 bases and J 1 base, with 4 bases left between them. The chain's CDR3 is CASSVATNTEAFF. The CDR3 DNA follows: TGTGCCAGCAGCGTAGCTACGAACACTGAAGCTTTCTTT.

The chain recombines TRBV2 with TRBJ2-3, with TRBD1 matching 9 bases. Germline V CDR1 and CDR2: SNHLY, FYNNEI. V shed 3 bases, J shed 3 bases, and the junction held 4 bases outside the gene matches. The CDR3 sequence is 15 residues long. The CDR3 nucleotides are TGTGCCAGCAGTGAGATCGGACAGGGGACAGATACGCAGTATTTT. Its translation: CASSEIGQGTDTQYF.

The chain carries TRBV5-1 and TRBJ1-6; D not resolved. The V end lost 0 bases, the J end lost 10 bases, and 8 bases lay between the germline ends. Germline CDR1 reads SGHRS; CDR2 reads YFSETQ. The CDR3 loop spans 13 amino acids. CDR3 loop: CASSLEGGSPLHF. In nucleotides, the CDR3 is TGCGCCAGCAGCTTGGAGGGAGGATCACCCCTCCACTTT.

This clone appeared a few times. The chain combines TRBV28 with TRBJ1-4, with unresolved D. The germline V gene encodes CDR1 MDHEN and CDR2 SYDVKM. The CDR3 spans 15 residues. V was trimmed by 7 bases and J by 8 bases, leaving 20 bases between them. The CDR3 here is CASTETGRGSEKLFF. CDR3 DNA: TGTGCCAGCACCGAAACGGGCCGAGGGAGCGAAAAACTGTTTTTT.

CDR3 in amino acids: CASSLGGGSPYEQYF. The CDR3 DNA sequence: TGTGCCAGCAGCTTAGGCGGCGGTAGCCCCTACGAGCAGTACTTC. The V call is TRBV11-2, the J call TRBJ2-7; D is ambiguous. This CDR3 contains 15 residues. Trimming stripped 1 base from V and 2 bases from J, with 12 bases between. The germline CDR1 and CDR2 sequences are SGHAT and FQNNGV.

The V gene is TRBV4-3, the J gene TRBJ1-4; 7 bases align to TRBD1. The CDR3 loop spans 14 amino acids. The germline V gene encodes CDR1 LGHNA and CDR2 YSLEER. J lost 6 bases, V lost 4 bases, and 5 bases had no gene match. DNA for the CDR3: TGCGCCAGCAGCCGACAGGGTCTTGATGAAAAACTGTTTTTT. Protein sequence: CASSRQGLDEKLFF.

Only a few counts were recorded for this clone. Other DNA sequences within the sample encode an identical CDR3. J is TRBJ2-5 and V is TRBV5-1; D ambiguous. The V gene lost 3 bases and the J gene lost 1 base, with 4 bases spanning the gap. The CDR3 has 12 amino acids. The germline gives CDR1 SGHRS, CDR2 YFSETQ. This chain's CDR3 is CASSYSQETQYF. Written as DNA, the CDR3 is TGCGCCAGCAGCTACAGCCAAGAGACCCAGTACTTC.

The gene calls are TRBV6-2 or TRBV6-3 and TRBJ2-3; D might be TRBD2 (7 bases). The CDR3 contains 15 residues. Trimming took off 5 bases at V and 2 bases at J, with 14 bases between the two ends. Germline values: CDR1 MNHEY, CDR2 SVGEGT. This chain's CDR3 is CASSHTGGPTDTQYF. CDR3 coding DNA: TGTGCCAGCAGTCACACGGGGGGCCCCACAGATACGCAGTATTTT.

The V gene is TRBV7-9, the J gene TRBJ2-3, with 12 bases identical to TRBD1. J gave up 5 bases and V 4 bases, and 13 bases lay outside the gene matches. The CDR3 extends over 18 amino acids. Germline CDR1 is SEHNR and CDR2 is FQNEAQ (reference sequence). The CDR3 sequence: CASSSPYGTGGALDTQYF. As DNA, the CDR3 is TGTGCCAGCAGCTCCCCTTACGGGACAGGGGGCGCGTTAGATACGCAGTATTTT.

J is TRBJ2-1 and V is TRBV4-3, with 10 bases matching TRBD2. The CDR3 totals 17 residues. V shed 4 bases and J 3 bases; nucleotides not matched to a gene: 9. The germline V gene encodes CDR1 LGHNA and CDR2 YSLEER. This chain's CDR3 is CASSRDPSGGRYNEQFF. In nucleotides, the CDR3 is TGCGCCAGCAGCCGAGACCCTAGCGGGGGCCGCTACAATGAGCAGTTCTTC.

Remarks on this clone: Other nucleotide sequences in the sample specify the same CDR3. V usage is TRBV5-4 and J usage is TRBJ1-2; 9 bases are shared with TRBD1. The V segment lost 4 bases and the J segment 5 bases; nucleotides outside the gene matches: 9. CDR3 size: 15 residues. Germline assignment: CDR1 SGHNT and CDR2 YYREEE (reference sequence). DNA for the CDR3: TGTGCCAGCAGCGCTAGGACAGGGGCCGATTATGGCTACACCTTC. This sequence encodes CASSARTGADYGYTF.

V usage is TRBV28 and J usage is TRBJ2-7; D possibly corresponds to TRBD1 (6 bases). With 7 bases removed from V and 2 bases from J, the gap between germline ends came to 12 bases. CDR3 length: 13 residues. The germline V gene has CDR1 MDHEN and CDR2 SYDVKM. The CDR3 DNA is TGTGCCAGCACCCGTGGACAGACCTACGAGCAGTACTTC. It translates to CASTRGQTYEQYF.

The CDR3 DNA is TGCAGCGTTACCCCTAGCGAGGGAAACACCGGGGAGCTGTTTTTT. The encoded protein is CSVTPSEGNTGELFF. The chain carries TRBV29-1 and TRBJ2-2, with a weak D call TRBD2 (6 bases). V lost 5 bases to trimming and J lost 2 bases, with 15 bases between them. This CDR3 is 15 amino acids long. Germline CDR1 SQVTM, CDR2 ANQGSEA.

J is TRBJ2-7 and V is TRBV7-9; 8 nucleotides match TRBD2. The ends lost 5 bases at V and 2 bases at J; junction bases unmatched: 11. CDR1 is SEHNR and CDR2 is FQNEAQ in the germline V gene (reference sequence). The CDR3 extends over 16 amino acids. CDR3 DNA: TGTGCCAGCAGCCCCGGGAGGGTAGCGGTTACCTACGAGCAGTACTTC. Translated, it gives CASSPGRVAVTYEQYF.

The V call is TRBV7-9, the J call TRBJ2-1; 11 nucleotides agree with TRBD2. This CDR3 comprises 18 residues. Germline V lookup: CDR1 SEHNR, CDR2 FQNEAQ (reference sequence). V lost 6 bases, J lost 1 base, and 11 bases stayed unmatched. The CDR3 sequence is CASSSTSGGAGSYNEQFF. CDR3 nucleotide sequence: TGTGCCAGCAGTTCAACTAGCGGGGGTGCGGGGTCCTACAATGAGCAGTTCTTC.

This clone was seen a handful of times. The chain carries TRBV5-6 and TRBJ1-6; D might be TRBD1 (5 bases). Trimming pared 2 bases from V and 7 bases from J, leaving 13 bases between. Germline values: CDR1 SGHDT, CDR2 YYEEEE. There are 15 residues in the CDR3. This chain's CDR3 is CASSFLDRKNSPLHF. Written as DNA, the CDR3 is TGTGCCAGCAGCTTTTTAGACAGAAAAAATTCACCCCTCCACTTT.